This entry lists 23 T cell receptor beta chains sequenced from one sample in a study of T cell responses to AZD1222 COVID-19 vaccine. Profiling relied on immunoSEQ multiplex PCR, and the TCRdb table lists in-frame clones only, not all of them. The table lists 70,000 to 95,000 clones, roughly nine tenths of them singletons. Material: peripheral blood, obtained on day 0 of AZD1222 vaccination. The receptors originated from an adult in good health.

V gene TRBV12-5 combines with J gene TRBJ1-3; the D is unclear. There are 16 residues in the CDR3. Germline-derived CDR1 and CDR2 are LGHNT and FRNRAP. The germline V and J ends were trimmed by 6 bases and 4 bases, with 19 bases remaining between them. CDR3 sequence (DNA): TGTGCTAGTGGGTTATCCGTGTCCTCTAGGGGAAACACCATATATTTT. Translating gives CASGLSVSSRGNTIYF.

The CDR3 region is CASRDQAGAGEQYF. The CDR3 DNA follows: TGTGCCAGCAGGGATCAAGCGGGAGCTGGCGAGCAGTACTTC. J is TRBJ2-7 and V is TRBV6-5, with TRBD2 identical over 8 bases. V shed 6 bases and J 6 bases; nucleotides not matched to a gene: 10. This CDR3 is 14 amino acids long. The V gene's germline CDR1 is MNHEY and CDR2 SVGAGI.

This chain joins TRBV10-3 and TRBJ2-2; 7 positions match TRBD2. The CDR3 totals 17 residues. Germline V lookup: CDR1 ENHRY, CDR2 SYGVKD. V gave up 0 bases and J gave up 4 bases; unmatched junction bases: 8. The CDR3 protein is CAISESSGGSSTGELFF. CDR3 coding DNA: TGTGCCATCAGTGAGTCTTCGGGAGGATCGAGCACCGGGGAGCTGTTTTTT.

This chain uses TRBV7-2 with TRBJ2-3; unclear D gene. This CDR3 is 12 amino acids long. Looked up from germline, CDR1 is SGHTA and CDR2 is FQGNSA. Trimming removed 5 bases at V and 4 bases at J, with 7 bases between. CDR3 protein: CASSPSADTQYF. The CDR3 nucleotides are TGTGCCAGCAGCCCCTCCGCAGATACGCAGTATTTT.

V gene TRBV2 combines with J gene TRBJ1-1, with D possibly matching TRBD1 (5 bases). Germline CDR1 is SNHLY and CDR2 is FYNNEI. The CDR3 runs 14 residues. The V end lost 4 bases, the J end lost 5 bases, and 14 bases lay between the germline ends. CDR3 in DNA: TGTGCCAGCAGTGTGGTCCAGGGCGGAACTGAAGCTTTCTTT. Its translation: CASSVVQGGTEAFF. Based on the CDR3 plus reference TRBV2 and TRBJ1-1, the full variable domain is EPEVTQTPSHQVTQMGQEVILRCVPISNHLYFYWYRQILGQKVEFLVSFYNNEISEKSEIFDDQFSVERPDGSNFTLKIRSTKLEDSAMYFCASSVVQGGTEAFFGQGTRLTVV.

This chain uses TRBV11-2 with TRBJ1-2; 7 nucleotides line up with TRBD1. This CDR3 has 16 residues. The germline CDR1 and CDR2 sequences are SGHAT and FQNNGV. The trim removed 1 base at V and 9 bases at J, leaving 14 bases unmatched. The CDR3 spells CASSLGGGASSYRYTF. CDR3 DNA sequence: TGTGCCAGCAGCTTAGGAGGGGGCGCGTCCTCGTATCGCTACACCTTC.

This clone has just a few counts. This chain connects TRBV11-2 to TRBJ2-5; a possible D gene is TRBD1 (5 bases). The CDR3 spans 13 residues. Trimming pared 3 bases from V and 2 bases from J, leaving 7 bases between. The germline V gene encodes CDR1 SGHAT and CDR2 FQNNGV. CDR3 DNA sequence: TGTGCCAGCAGCTTGAACAGGCAAGAGACCCAGTACTTC. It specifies CASSLNRQETQYF.

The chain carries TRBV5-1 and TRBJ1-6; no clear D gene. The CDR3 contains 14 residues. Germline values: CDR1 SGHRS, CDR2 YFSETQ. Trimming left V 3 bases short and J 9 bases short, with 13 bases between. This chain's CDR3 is CASSSFVEGSPLHF. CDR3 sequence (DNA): TGCGCCAGCAGCTCATTTGTGGAGGGTTCACCCCTCCACTTT. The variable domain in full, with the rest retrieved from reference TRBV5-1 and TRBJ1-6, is KAGVTQTPRYLIKTRGQQVTLSCSPISGHRSVSWYQQTPGQGLQFLFEYFSETQRNKGNFPGRFSGRQFSNSRSEMNVSTLELGDSALYLCASSSFVEGSPLHFGNGTRLTVT.

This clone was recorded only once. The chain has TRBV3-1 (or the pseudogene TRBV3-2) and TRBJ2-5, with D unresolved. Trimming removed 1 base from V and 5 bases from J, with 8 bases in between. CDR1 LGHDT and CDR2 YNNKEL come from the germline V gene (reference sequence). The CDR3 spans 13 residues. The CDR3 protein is CASSQGLVETQYF. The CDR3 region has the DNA TGTGCCAGCAGCCAAGGCCTCGTCGAGACCCAGTACTTC.

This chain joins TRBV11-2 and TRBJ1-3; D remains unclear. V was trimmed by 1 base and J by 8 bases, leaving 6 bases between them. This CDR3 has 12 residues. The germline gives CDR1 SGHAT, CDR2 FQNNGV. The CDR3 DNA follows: TGTGCCAGCAGCTTAGTTGGGGACACCATATATTTT. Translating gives CASSLVGDTIYF.

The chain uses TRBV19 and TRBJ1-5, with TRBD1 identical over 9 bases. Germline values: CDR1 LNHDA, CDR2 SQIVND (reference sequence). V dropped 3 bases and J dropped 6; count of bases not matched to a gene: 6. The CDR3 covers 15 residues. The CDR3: CASSIAQGAGQPQHF. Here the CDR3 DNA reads TGTGCCAGTAGTATCGCACAGGGGGCCGGTCAGCCCCAGCATTTT.

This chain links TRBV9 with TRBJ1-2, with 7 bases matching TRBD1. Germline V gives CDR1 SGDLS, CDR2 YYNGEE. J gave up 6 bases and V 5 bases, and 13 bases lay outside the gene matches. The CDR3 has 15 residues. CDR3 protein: CASSSGQIGSDGYTF. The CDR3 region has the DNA TGTGCCAGCAGTTCGGGACAGATAGGATCCGATGGCTACACCTTC.

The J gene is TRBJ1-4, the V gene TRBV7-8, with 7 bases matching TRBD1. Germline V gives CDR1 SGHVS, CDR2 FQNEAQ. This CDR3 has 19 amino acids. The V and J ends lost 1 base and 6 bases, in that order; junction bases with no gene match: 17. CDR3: CASSLGLGSLGGLDEKLFF. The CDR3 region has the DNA TGTGCCAGCAGCTTAGGCCTTGGTTCACTAGGGGGCTTGGATGAAAAACTGTTTTTT.

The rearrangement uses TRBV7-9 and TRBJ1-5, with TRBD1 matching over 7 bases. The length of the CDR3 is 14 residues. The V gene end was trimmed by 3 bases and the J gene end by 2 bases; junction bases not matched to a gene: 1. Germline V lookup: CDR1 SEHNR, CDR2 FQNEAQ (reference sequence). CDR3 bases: TGTGCCAGCAGCTTCCAGGGGGGCAATCAGCCCCAGCATTTT. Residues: CASSFQGGNQPQHF.

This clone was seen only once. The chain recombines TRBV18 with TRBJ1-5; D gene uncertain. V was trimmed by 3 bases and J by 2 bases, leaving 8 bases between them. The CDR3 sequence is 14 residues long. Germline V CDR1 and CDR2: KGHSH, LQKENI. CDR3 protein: CASSPQDGNQPQHF. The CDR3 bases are TGTGCCAGCTCACCCCAGGACGGCAATCAGCCCCAGCATTTT.

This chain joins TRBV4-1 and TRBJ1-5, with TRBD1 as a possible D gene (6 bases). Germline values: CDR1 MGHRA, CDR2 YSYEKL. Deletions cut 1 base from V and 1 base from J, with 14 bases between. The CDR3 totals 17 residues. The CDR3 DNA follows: TGCGCCAGCAGCCAAGGCCCGCAGGGGATAAGCAATCAGCCCCAGCATTTT. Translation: CASSQGPQGISNQPQHF.

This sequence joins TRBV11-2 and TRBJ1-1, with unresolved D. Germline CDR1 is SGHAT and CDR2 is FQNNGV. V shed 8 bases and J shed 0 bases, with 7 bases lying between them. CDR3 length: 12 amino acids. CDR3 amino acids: CASYYMNTEAFF. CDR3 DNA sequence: TGTGCCAGCTACTACATGAACACTGAAGCTTTCTTT.

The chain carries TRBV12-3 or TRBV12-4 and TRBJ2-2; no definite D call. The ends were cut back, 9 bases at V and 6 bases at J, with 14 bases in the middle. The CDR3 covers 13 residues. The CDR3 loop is CASRLFRSGELFF. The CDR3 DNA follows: TGTGCCAGTCGTCTGTTTAGGTCCGGGGAGCTGTTTTTT.

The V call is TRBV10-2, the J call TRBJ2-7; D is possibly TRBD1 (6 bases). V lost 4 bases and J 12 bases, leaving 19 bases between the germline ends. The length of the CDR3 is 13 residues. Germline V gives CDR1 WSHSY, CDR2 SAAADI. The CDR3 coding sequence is TGCGCCAGCAGTGGCTCAGGGGCGCACCGGGCGTACTTC. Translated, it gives CASSGSGAHRAYF.

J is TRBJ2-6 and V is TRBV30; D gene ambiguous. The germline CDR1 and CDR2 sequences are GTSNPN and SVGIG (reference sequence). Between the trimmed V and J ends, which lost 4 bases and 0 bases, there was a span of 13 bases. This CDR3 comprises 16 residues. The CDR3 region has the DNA TGTGCCTGGACCCGGGCCCCGGTCTCTGGGGCCAACGTCCTGACTTTC. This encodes CAWTRAPVSGANVLTF.

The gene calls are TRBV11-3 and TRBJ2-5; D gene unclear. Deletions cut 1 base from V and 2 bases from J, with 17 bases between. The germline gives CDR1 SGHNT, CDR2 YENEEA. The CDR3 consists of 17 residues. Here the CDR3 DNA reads TGTGCCAGCAGCTTAGGGTTCGGGTCCAAACGGCAAGAGACCCAGTACTTC. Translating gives CASSLGFGSKRQETQYF.

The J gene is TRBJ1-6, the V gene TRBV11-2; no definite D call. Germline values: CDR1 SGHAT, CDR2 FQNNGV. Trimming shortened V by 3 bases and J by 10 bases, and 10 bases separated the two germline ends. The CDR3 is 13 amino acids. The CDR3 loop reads CASSFQQQSPLHF. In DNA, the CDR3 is TGTGCCAGCAGCTTTCAACAGCAGTCACCCCTCCACTTT.

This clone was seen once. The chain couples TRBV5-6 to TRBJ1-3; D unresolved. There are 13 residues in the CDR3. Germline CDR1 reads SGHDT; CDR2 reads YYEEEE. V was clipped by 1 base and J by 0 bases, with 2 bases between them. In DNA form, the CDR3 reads TGTGCCAGCAGCTTGTTCTCTGGAAACACCATATATTTT. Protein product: CASSLFSGNTIYF.